The 20 T cell receptor beta chains reported below all come from one sample, sequenced in a study of cytotoxic CD8 clonotypes in ibrutinib-treated CLL. The protocol was immunoSEQ multiplex PCR, while the TCRdb copy is restricted to in-frame clones and leaves out a portion. The sample lists around 300,000 clones, about 80% occurring once. The input for sequencing was PBMCs, taken before ibrutinib treatment. The receptors stem from a human donor with chronic lymphocytic leukemia.

The genes are TRBV19 and TRBJ2-3; TRBD2 matches at 11 bases. Germline loops: CDR1 LNHDA, CDR2 SQIVND (reference sequence). With 6 bases clipped from V and 7 bases from J, the junction kept 6 bases outside the gene matches. The CDR3 length is 14 residues. In DNA, the CDR3 is TGTGCCAGTAGCGGGACTAGCGGACGGAATACGCAGTATTTT. It codes for CASSGTSGRNTQYF.

V usage is TRBV5-4 and J usage is TRBJ2-1; D is unclear. Trimming shortened V by 4 bases and J by 0 bases, and 11 bases separated the two germline ends. The CDR3 contains 15 residues. Looked up from germline, CDR1 is SGHNT and CDR2 is YYREEE (reference sequence). CDR3 nucleotides: TGTGCCAGCAGCATAGACGGAAGCTCCTACAATGAGCAGTTCTTC. Translating gives CASSIDGSSYNEQFF.

In its sample, this clone was seen once. V usage is TRBV4-3 and J usage is TRBJ2-1; 9 positions match TRBD1. Unmatched junction bases numbered 12, after V lost 3 bases and J lost 9 bases. The CDR3 extends over 16 amino acids. Per the germline V gene, CDR1 is LGHNA and CDR2 is YSLEER. CDR3 coding DNA: TGCGCCAGCAGCCAGCAACCGGGACAGGGAAAAGGTGAGCAGTTCTTC. Translating it yields CASSQQPGQGKGEQFF.

The V and J genes are TRBV6-4 and TRBJ2-1; TRBD1 agrees at 8 bases. Germline loops: CDR1 MRHNA, CDR2 SNTAGT. The CDR3 has 14 residues. V dropped 8 bases and J dropped 6; count of bases not matched to a gene: 9. The CDR3 DNA is TGTGCCAGCCAGAAGGACAGGGTCGGCAATGAGCAGTTCTTC. This encodes CASQKDRVGNEQFF.

V usage is TRBV4-1 and J usage is TRBJ1-2; TRBD1 matches at 7 bases. Germline V gives CDR1 MGHRA, CDR2 YSYEKL. The length of the CDR3 is 16 residues. The ends lost 4 bases at V and 6 bases at J; junction bases unmatched: 14. CDR3 region: CASSLRWDSLFDGYTF. CDR3 DNA sequence: TGCGCCAGCAGCCTCCGCTGGGACAGCCTTTTTGATGGCTACACCTTC.

This rearrangement joins TRBV10-3 to TRBJ2-7, with 8 bases that match TRBD2. This CDR3 has 14 residues. Per the germline V gene, CDR1 is ENHRY and CDR2 is SYGVKD. J was trimmed by 3 bases and V by 6 bases; bases with no gene match: 7. This chain's CDR3 is CAIRQGLEHYEQYF. Written as DNA, the CDR3 is TGTGCCATCAGACAGGGACTAGAACACTACGAGCAGTACTTC.

This clone came up a few times. The chain employs TRBV5-1 and TRBJ2-2; perhaps D is TRBD1 or TRBD2 (5 bases each). The CDR3 covers 12 residues. Trimming removed 7 bases at V and 11 bases at J, with 15 bases between. Germline CDR1 SGHRS, CDR2 YFSETQ. The CDR3 bases are TGCGCCAGCTTTGACCGGGACCTCGAGCTGTTTTTT. Protein product: CASFDRDLELFF. Full variable domain (missing parts from reference TRBV5-1 and TRBJ2-2): KAGVTQTPRYLIKTRGQQVTLSCSPISGHRSVSWYQQTPGQGLQFLFEYFSETQRNKGNFPGRFSGRQFSNSRSEMNVSTLELGDSALYLCASFDRDLELFFGEGSRLTVL.

The chain joins TRBV18 to TRBJ2-1; TRBD2 is a possible D gene (5 bases). The length of the CDR3 is 16 residues. The germline V gene has CDR1 KGHSH and CDR2 LQKENI. Trimming took off 2 bases at V and 7 bases at J, with 18 bases between the two ends. The CDR3 loop reads CASSPFPPGPGNEQFF. The CDR3 DNA reads TGTGCCAGCTCACCATTCCCGCCGGGCCCGGGAAATGAGCAGTTCTTC.

V is TRBV4-3 and J is TRBJ2-7, with 7 bases identical to TRBD1. Trimming removed 0 bases from V and 2 bases from J; junction bases left unmatched: 7. The CDR3 runs 16 residues. The V gene's germline CDR1 is LGHNA and CDR2 YSLEER. The CDR3 protein is CASSQDHRGSTYEQYF. The CDR3 bases are TGCGCCAGCAGCCAAGATCACAGGGGAAGTACCTACGAGCAGTACTTC.

Only one count was recorded for this clone. The chain combines TRBV9 with TRBJ1-2; weak D call: TRBD1 (5 bases). Germline V gene data show CDR1 as SGDLS and CDR2 as YYNGEE. The CDR3 has 12 residues. Trimming removed 3 bases from V and 8 bases from J, with 11 bases in between. CDR3 protein: CASSGRVGGYTF. CDR3 DNA: TGTGCCAGCAGCGGCAGGGTTGGCGGCTACACCTTC.

The rearrangement joins TRBV11-3 to TRBJ2-2; D not resolved. The CDR3 loop spans 11 amino acids. From germline, CDR1 is SGHNT and CDR2 YENEEA. Trimming left V 5 bases short and J 5 bases short, with 3 bases between. The DNA for the CDR3 is TGTGCCAGCAGCAGAACCGGGGAGCTGTTTTTT. This encodes CASSRTGELFF.

The chain combines TRBV10-3 with TRBJ2-7, with D possibly matching TRBD1 (5 bases). There are 15 residues in the CDR3. Germline values: CDR1 ENHRY, CDR2 SYGVKD. V lost 4 bases to trimming and J lost 2 bases, with 15 bases between them. The CDR3 coding sequence is TGTGCCATCAGTGCGTATCAGGGATCTACCTACGAGCAGTACTTC. This translates into CAISAYQGSTYEQYF.

Here the CDR3 reads CASSDWRVGETQYF. CDR3 DNA: TGCGCCAGCAGTGATTGGAGGGTAGGGGAGACCCAGTACTTC. This rearrangement joins TRBV10-1 to TRBJ2-5; D might be TRBD2 (6 bases). The germline V gene has CDR1 WNHNN and CDR2 SYGVQD (reference sequence). The CDR3 extends over 14 amino acids. Trimming took off 3 bases at V and 5 bases at J, with 13 bases between the two ends.

The rearrangement uses TRBV10-3 and TRBJ1-4; 10 bases align to TRBD1. The CDR3 has 17 residues. V was pared by 10 bases and J by 4 bases, with 15 bases of the junction left unmatched. Germline V gives CDR1 ENHRY, CDR2 SYGVKD. The CDR3, as DNA: TGTGCCACCAGGACAGGGGGGGTAATCGGAATTAATGAAAAACTGTTTTTT. It specifies CATRTGGVIGINEKLFF.

The gene calls are TRBV5-4 and TRBJ1-2; TRBD1 matches at 8 bases. Germline V gene data show CDR1 as SGHNT and CDR2 as YYREEE (reference sequence). J gave up 7 bases and V 2 bases, and 10 bases lay outside the gene matches. The CDR3 loop spans 15 amino acids. DNA of the CDR3: TGTGCCAGCAGCTTCGGCCGGACAGGGATCAGTGGCTACACCTTC. As protein: CASSFGRTGISGYTF.

The chain has TRBV15 and TRBJ1-5; possible D gene TRBD1, 6 bases. Germline loops: CDR1 LNHNV, CDR2 YYDKDF (reference sequence). Trimming left V 0 bases short and J 6 bases short, with 12 bases between. There are 15 residues in the CDR3. CDR3 residues: CATSRDLRGAQPQHF. In nucleotides, the CDR3 is TGTGCCACCAGCAGAGACCTGAGGGGGGCTCAGCCCCAGCATTTT.

This rearrangement joins TRBV5-6 to TRBJ2-3; TRBD2 aligns across 7 bases. This CDR3 has 15 amino acids. V shed 1 base and J 0 bases; nucleotides not matched to a gene: 2. Germline-derived CDR1 and CDR2 are SGHDT and YYEEEE. As DNA, the CDR3 is TGTGCCAGCAGCTTGCAGGGACTAAGCACAGATACGCAGTATTTT. It translates to CASSLQGLSTDTQYF.

The rearrangement uses TRBV28 and TRBJ1-2; D unclear. The CDR3 length is 12 residues. The ends were cut back, 5 bases at V and 8 bases at J, with 12 bases in the middle. The germline V gene encodes CDR1 MDHEN and CDR2 SYDVKM. The DNA of the CDR3 is TGTGCCAGCAGTGCGGACCCGAGGGGCTACACCTTC. As protein: CASSADPRGYTF.

The chain has TRBV15 and TRBJ2-6, with unresolved D. Germline V gene data show CDR1 as LNHNV and CDR2 as YYDKDF (reference sequence). With 1 base removed from V and 0 bases from J, the gap between germline ends came to 7 bases. This CDR3 contains 16 residues. For the CDR3, the DNA is TGTGCCACCAGCAGAGTAATCCTCTCTGGGGCCAACGTCCTGACTTTC. As protein: CATSRVILSGANVLTF.

The chain carries TRBV10-3 and TRBJ2-7; TRBD1 matches 7 bases. Germline V gives CDR1 ENHRY, CDR2 SYGVKD. CDR3 length: 13 amino acids. The trim removed 4 bases at V and 0 bases at J, leaving 0 bases unmatched. The chain's CDR3 is CAISGDSSYEQYF. DNA of the CDR3: TGTGCCATCAGTGGGGACAGCTCCTACGAGCAGTACTTC.